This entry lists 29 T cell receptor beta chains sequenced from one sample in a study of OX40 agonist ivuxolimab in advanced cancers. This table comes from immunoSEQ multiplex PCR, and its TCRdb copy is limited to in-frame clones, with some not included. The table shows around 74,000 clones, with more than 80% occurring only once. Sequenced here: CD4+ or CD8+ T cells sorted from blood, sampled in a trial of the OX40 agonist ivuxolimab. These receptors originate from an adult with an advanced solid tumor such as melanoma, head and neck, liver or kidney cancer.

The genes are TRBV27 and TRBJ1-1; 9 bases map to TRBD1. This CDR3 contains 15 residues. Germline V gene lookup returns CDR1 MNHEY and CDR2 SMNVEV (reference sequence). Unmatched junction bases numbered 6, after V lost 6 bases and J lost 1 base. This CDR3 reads CASSSDRGWNTEAFF. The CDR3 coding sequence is TGTGCCAGCAGCTCGGACAGGGGCTGGAACACTGAAGCTTTCTTT.

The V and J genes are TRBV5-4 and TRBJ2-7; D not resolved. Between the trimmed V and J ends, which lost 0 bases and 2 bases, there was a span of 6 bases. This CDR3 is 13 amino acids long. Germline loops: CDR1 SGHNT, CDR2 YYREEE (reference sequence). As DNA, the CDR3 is TGTGCCAGCAGCTTGGAACGGACCTACGAGCAGTACTTC. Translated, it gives CASSLERTYEQYF.

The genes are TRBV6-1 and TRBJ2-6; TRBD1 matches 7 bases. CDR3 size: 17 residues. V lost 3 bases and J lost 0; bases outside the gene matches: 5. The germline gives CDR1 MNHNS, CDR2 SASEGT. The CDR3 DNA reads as TGTGCCAGCAGTGATGTGACAGGGCCCTCTGGGGCCAACGTCCTGACTTTC. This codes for CASSDVTGPSGANVLTF.

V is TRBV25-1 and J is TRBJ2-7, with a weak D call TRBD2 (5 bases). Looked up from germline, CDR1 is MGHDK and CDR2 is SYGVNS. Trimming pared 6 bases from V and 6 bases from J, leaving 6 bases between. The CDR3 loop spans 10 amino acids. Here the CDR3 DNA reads TGTGCCAGCAGAGCGGTCGAGCAGTACTTC. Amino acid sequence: CASRAVEQYF.

The CDR3: CASSYRVEAFF. CDR3 bases: TGTGCCAGTAGTTACAGGGTGGAAGCTTTCTTT. The rearrangement links TRBV19 to TRBJ1-1; perhaps TRBD1 as D (6 bases). V gave up 5 bases and J gave up 8 bases, with 9 bases separating them. Germline V gene data show CDR1 as LNHDA and CDR2 as SQIVND (reference sequence). There are 11 residues in the CDR3. Full variable domain (missing parts from reference TRBV19 and TRBJ1-1): DGGITQSPKYLFRKEGQNVTLSCEQNLNHDAMYWYRQDPGQGLRLIYYSQIVNDFQKGDIAEGYSVSREKKESFPLTVTSAQKNPTAFYLCASSYRVEAFFGQGTRLTVV.

The CDR3 DNA sequence: TGTGCCAGTAGTACCCAGGGGGGTCGGGGCTACAATCAGCCCCAGCATTTT. Translating it yields CASSTQGGRGYNQPQHF. This chain joins TRBV19 and TRBJ1-5, with TRBD1 matching 7 bases. V trimming: 4 bases; J trimming: 3 bases; junction bases outside the gene matches: 12. Germline lookup yields CDR1 LNHDA and CDR2 SQIVND (reference sequence). CDR3 size: 17 residues.

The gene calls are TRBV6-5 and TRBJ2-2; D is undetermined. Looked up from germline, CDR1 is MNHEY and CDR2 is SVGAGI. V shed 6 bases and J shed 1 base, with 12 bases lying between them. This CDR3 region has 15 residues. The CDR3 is CASSHGQLNTGELFF. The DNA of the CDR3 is TGTGCCAGCAGCCACGGCCAACTGAACACCGGGGAGCTGTTTTTT.

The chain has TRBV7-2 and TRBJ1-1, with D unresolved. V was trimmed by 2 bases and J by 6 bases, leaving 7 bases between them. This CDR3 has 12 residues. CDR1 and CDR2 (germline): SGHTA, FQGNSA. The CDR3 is CASSLMRAEAFF. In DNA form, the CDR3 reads TGTGCCAGCAGCTTAATGAGGGCTGAAGCTTTCTTT.

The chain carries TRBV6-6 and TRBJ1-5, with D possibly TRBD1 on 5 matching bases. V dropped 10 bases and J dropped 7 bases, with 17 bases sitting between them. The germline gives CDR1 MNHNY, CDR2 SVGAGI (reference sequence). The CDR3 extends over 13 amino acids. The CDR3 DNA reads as TGTGCCAATGGCCCAGGGAGGTGGCAGCCCCAGCATTTT. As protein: CANGPGRWQPQHF.

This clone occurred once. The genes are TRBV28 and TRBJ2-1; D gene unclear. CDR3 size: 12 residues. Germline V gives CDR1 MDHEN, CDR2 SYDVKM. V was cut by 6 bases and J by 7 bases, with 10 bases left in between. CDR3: CASSLLSNEQFF. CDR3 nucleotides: TGTGCCAGCAGCCTGCTGTCGAATGAGCAGTTCTTC.

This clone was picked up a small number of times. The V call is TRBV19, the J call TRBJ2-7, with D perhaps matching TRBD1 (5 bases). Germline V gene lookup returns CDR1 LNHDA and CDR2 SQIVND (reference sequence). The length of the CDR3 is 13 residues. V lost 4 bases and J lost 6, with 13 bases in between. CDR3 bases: TGTGCCAGTAGTAGGGGCAACGGTGGCGAGCAGTACTTC. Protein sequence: CASSRGNGGEQYF.

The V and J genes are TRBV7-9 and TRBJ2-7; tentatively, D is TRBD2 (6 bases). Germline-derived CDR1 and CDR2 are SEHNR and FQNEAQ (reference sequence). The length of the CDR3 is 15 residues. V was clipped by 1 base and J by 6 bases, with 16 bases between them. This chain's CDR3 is CASSLEAAGWGEQYF. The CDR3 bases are TGTGCCAGCAGCTTAGAGGCCGCGGGATGGGGCGAGCAGTACTTC.

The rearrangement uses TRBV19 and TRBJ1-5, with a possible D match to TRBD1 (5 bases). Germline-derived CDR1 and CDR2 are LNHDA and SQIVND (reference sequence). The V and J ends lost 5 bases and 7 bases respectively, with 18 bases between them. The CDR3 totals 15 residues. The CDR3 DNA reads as TGTGCCAGTAGTGCGACAGCCCTGATCGACCAGCCCCAGCATTTT. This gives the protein CASSATALIDQPQHF.

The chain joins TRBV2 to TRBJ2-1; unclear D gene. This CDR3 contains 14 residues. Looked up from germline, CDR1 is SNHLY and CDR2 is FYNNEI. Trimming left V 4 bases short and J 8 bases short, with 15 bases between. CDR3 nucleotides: TGTGCCAGCAGTGGGCTACCCACCTTAGATGAGCAGTTCTTC. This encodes CASSGLPTLDEQFF.

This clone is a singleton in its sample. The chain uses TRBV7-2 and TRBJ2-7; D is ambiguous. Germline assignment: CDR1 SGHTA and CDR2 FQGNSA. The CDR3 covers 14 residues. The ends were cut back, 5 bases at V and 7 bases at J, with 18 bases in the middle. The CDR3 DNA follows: TGTGCCAGCAGCCTTGGAGTGGCCTTTGGAGAGCAGTACTTC. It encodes CASSLGVAFGEQYF.

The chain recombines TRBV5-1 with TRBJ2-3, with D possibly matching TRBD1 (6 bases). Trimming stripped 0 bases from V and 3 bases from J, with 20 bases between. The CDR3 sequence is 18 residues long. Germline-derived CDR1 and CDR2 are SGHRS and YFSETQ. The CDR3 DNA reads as TGCGCCAGCAGCTTGGTGCCCCGACAGGCGTCCCCAACAGATACGCAGTATTTT. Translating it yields CASSLVPRQASPTDTQYF.

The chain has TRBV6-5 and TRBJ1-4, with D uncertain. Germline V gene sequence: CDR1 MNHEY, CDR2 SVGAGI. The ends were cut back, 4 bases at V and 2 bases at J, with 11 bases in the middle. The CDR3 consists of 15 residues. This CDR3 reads CASSLYPGTNEKLFF. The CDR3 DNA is TGTGCCAGCAGTTTATACCCGGGGACTAATGAAAAACTGTTTTTT.

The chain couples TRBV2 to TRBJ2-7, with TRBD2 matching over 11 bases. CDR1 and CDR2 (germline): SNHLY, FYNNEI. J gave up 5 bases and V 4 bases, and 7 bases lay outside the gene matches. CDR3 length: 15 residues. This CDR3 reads CASSVTSGRVNEQYF. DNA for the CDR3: TGTGCCAGCAGTGTTACTAGCGGGAGAGTCAACGAGCAGTACTTC.

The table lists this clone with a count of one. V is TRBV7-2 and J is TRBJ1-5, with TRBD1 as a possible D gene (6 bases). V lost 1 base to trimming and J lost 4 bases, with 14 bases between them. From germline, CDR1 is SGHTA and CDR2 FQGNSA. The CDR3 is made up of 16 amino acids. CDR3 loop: CASSLGNRAGNQPQHF. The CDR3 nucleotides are TGTGCCAGCAGCTTAGGGAACAGGGCGGGAAATCAGCCCCAGCATTTT.

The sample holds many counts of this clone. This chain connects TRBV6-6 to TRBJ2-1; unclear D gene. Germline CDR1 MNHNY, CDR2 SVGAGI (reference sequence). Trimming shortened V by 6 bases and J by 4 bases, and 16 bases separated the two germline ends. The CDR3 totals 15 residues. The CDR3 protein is CASRYTSSIYNEQFF. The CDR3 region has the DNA TGTGCCAGCAGGTACACCTCCTCCATTTACAATGAGCAGTTCTTC.

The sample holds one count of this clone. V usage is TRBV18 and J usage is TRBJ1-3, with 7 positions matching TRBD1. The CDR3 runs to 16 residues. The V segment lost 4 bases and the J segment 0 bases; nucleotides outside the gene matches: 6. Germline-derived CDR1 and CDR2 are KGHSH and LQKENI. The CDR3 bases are TGTGCCAGCTCACGGGACAGCACCGTCTCTGGAAACACCATATATTTT. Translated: CASSRDSTVSGNTIYF.

The CDR3 region has the DNA TGTGCCAGCAGTGATTGGGGACAGGGTAGGACTGAAGCTTTCTTT. Protein product: CASSDWGQGRTEAFF. The V and J genes are TRBV6-1 and TRBJ1-1, with 9 bases fitting TRBD1. This CDR3 has 15 residues. The germline V gene encodes CDR1 MNHNS and CDR2 SASEGT. The V gene end was trimmed by 3 bases and the J gene end by 5 bases; junction bases not matched to a gene: 7.

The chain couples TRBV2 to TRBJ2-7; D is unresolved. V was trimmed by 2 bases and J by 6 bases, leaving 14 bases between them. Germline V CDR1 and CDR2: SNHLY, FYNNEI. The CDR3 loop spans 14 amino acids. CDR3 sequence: CASSEPGKRPEQYF. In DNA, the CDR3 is TGTGCCAGCAGTGAACCGGGTAAGAGACCCGAGCAGTACTTC.

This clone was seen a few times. The CDR3 here is CASSILTGLDEQFF. The CDR3 DNA reads as TGTGCCAGTAGTATCTTGACAGGGCTCGATGAGCAGTTCTTC. This chain uses TRBV19 with TRBJ2-1, with TRBD1 identical over 7 bases. The CDR3 has 14 amino acids. The germline gives CDR1 LNHDA, CDR2 SQIVND (reference sequence). V lost 3 bases, J lost 8 bases, and 7 bases stayed unmatched.

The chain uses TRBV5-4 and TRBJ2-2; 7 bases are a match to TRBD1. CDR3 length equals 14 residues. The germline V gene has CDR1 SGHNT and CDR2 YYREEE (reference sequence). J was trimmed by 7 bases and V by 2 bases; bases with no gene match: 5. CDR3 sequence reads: CASSFATGVGELFF. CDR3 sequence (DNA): TGTGCCAGCAGCTTTGCTACAGGGGTCGGGGAGCTGTTTTTT.

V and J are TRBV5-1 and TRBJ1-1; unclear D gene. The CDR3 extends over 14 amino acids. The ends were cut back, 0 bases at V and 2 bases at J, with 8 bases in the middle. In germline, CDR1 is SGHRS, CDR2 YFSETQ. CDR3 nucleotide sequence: TGCGCCAGCAGCTTGGGAGTGGCCAACACTGAAGCTTTCTTT. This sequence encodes CASSLGVANTEAFF.

DNA for the CDR3: TGTGCCAGCAGCGATAATCAGCCCCAGCATTTT. Its translation is CASSDNQPQHF. The genes are TRBV2 and TRBJ1-5, with D hard to call. In germline, CDR1 is SNHLY, CDR2 FYNNEI. V was cut by 6 bases and J by 4 bases, with 4 bases left in between. The CDR3 contains 11 residues.

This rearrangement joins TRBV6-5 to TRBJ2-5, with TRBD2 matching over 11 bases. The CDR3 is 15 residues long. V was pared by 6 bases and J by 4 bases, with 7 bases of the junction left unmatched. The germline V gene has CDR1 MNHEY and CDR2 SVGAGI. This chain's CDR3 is CASRHTSGGRETQYF. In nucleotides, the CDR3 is TGTGCCAGCAGGCATACTAGCGGGGGCCGAGAGACCCAGTACTTC.

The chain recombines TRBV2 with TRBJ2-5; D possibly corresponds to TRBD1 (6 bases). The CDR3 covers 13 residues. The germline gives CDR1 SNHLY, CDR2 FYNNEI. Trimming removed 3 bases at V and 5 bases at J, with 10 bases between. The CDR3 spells CASSENREETQYF. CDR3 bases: TGTGCCAGCAGTGAGAACAGGGAGGAGACCCAGTACTTC.